Shown below are 15 T cell receptor beta chains from a single sample sequenced in a study of CD8 T cells in Susac syndrome. When the RNA was reverse transcribed, random hexamers were used with an input of about 0.5 to 1 ug. TCRdb re-derived calls from the immunoSEQ multiplex PCR reads in MiXCR, one entry per CDR3 protein. The table lists about 160,000 distinct CDR3 sequences, roughly 95% of them singletons. Sequenced: CD4+ T cells from PBMCs. The receptors originated from a human donor with multiple sclerosis.

The gene calls are TRBV29-1 and TRBJ2-1, with D uncertain. The CDR3 is 13 residues long. Germline loops: CDR1 SQVTM, CDR2 ANQGSEA. Trimming took 3 bases from V and 0 from J, leaving 6 bases between them. CDR3 coding DNA: TGCAGCGTTGAGCCGAGCTCCTACAATGAGCAGTTCTTC. The encoded protein is CSVEPSSYNEQFF.

This chain uses TRBV27 with TRBJ1-2, with D perhaps matching TRBD1 (5 bases). The length of the CDR3 is 12 residues. Germline loops: CDR1 MNHEY, CDR2 SMNVEV (reference sequence). V was shortened by 7 bases and J by 8 bases, with 14 bases between the two germline ends. CDR3 nucleotide sequence: TGTGCCAGCATCGGCAGGGAAGGCGGCTACACCTTC. As protein: CASIGREGGYTF.

The chain is built from TRBV5-1 and TRBJ2-1; 8 bases align to TRBD1. Germline V lookup: CDR1 SGHRS, CDR2 YFSETQ. This CDR3 spans 14 amino acids. With 4 bases clipped from V and 3 bases from J, the junction kept 3 bases outside the gene matches. The CDR3 spells CASSRGTGYNEQFF. CDR3 sequence (DNA): TGCGCCAGCAGCCGGGGGACAGGCTACAATGAGCAGTTCTTC.

This rearrangement joins TRBV9 to TRBJ2-1; possible D gene TRBD2, 5 bases. The germline V gene has CDR1 SGDLS and CDR2 YYNGEE. The CDR3 is 16 amino acids. Trimming shortened V by 4 bases and J by 6 bases, and 20 bases separated the two germline ends. This chain's CDR3 is CASSPHSPTRGNEQFF. The CDR3 DNA sequence: TGTGCCAGCAGCCCACATTCCCCCACACGGGGCAATGAGCAGTTCTTC.

V usage is TRBV7-3 and J usage is TRBJ2-2; D is unclear. CDR3 length: 15 amino acids. Germline V CDR1 and CDR2: SGHTA, FQGTGA. Trimming shortened V by 5 bases and J by 5 bases, and 15 bases separated the two germline ends. The CDR3 DNA follows: TGTGCCAGCAGCCTCCTTACAGAAGGAACCGGGGAGCTGTTTTTT. Translated: CASSLLTEGTGELFF.

In nucleotides, the CDR3 is TGCAGCGGAAAACAGGGGGAGAATGAGCAGTTCTTC. Translation gives CSGKQGENEQFF. The V call is TRBV29-1, the J call TRBJ2-1; the match to TRBD1 covers 8 bases. Trimming at V came to 7 bases and at J to 7 bases, leaving 6 bases not matched to a gene. Per germline, CDR1 SQVTM and CDR2 ANQGSEA. The CDR3 covers 12 residues.

The chain links TRBV3-1 to TRBJ1-2, with D hard to call. Germline CDR1 and CDR2: LGHDT and YNNKEL (reference sequence). Trimming left V 1 base short and J 4 bases short, with 16 bases between. The CDR3 loop spans 16 amino acids. The CDR3 region is CASSQGSRAFGYGYTF. In nucleotides, the CDR3 is TGTGCCAGCAGCCAAGGGTCCCGAGCCTTCGGCTATGGCTACACCTTC.

This clonotype showed up just once. The CDR3 nucleotides read TGTGCCAGCCCGCGGGACAGCTACGAGCAGTACTTC. It yields the protein CASPRDSYEQYF. The rearrangement joins TRBV19 to TRBJ2-7, with D possibly matching TRBD1 (7 bases). This CDR3 spans 12 amino acids. Germline loops: CDR1 LNHDA, CDR2 SQIVND (reference sequence). V was pared by 9 bases and J by 3 bases, with 12 bases between.

The V call is TRBV24-1, the J call TRBJ2-7, with D perhaps being TRBD1 or TRBD2 (5 bases each). The V gene's germline CDR1 is KGHDR and CDR2 SFDVKD. Deletions cut 4 bases from V and 4 bases from J, with 10 bases between. The CDR3 spans 13 residues. The CDR3 coding sequence is TGTGCCACCAGTGACGGGGCCCCATACGAGCAGTACTTC. It encodes CATSDGAPYEQYF.

DNA for the CDR3: TGTGCCTGGAGGATAGCGGGAGCGGGGGAGACCCAGTACTTC. Protein product: CAWRIAGAGETQYF. V gene TRBV30 combines with J gene TRBJ2-5; 9 bases map to TRBD2. This CDR3 is built from 14 residues. The V gene's germline CDR1 is GTSNPN and CDR2 SVGIG (reference sequence). J was trimmed by 5 bases and V by 3 bases; bases with no gene match: 7.

CDR3 amino acids: CASSPQSGKLFF. The CDR3 DNA follows: TGTGCCAGCAGTCCACAGTCGGGAAAACTGTTTTTT. The J gene is TRBJ1-4, the V gene TRBV27; D remains unclear. CDR3 length: 12 residues. V lost 5 bases and J lost 10, with 11 bases in between. CDR1 MNHEY and CDR2 SMNVEV come from the germline V gene (reference sequence).

The V and J genes are TRBV7-3 and TRBJ2-7; either TRBD1 or TRBD2 may fit D (5 bases each). This CDR3 contains 14 residues. Trimming removed 2 bases from V and 2 bases from J, with 10 bases in between. CDR1 and CDR2 (germline): SGHTA, FQGTGA. Written as DNA, the CDR3 is TGTGCCAGCAGCTTATCCGGGACCACCTACGAGCAGTACTTC. Translation gives CASSLSGTTYEQYF.

In its sample, this clonotype was seen once. The rearrangement joins TRBV7-6 to TRBJ2-7; TRBD2 is a possible D gene (5 bases). In germline, CDR1 is SGHVS, CDR2 FNYEAQ. Trimming stripped 1 base from V and 7 bases from J, with 11 bases between. CDR3 length: 13 amino acids. In DNA form, the CDR3 reads TGTGCCAGCAGCTTAGAGTCTAGAGGGGAGCAGTACTTC. This codes for CASSLESRGEQYF.

This sequence joins TRBV5-1 and TRBJ1-1, with D tentatively TRBD1 (6 bases). There are 16 residues in the CDR3. V gave up 2 bases and J gave up 0 bases, with 14 bases separating them. The germline gives CDR1 SGHRS, CDR2 YFSETQ. The CDR3 reads CASSLAWGQLNTEAFF. CDR3 sequence (DNA): TGCGCCAGCAGCTTAGCGTGGGGACAACTGAACACTGAAGCTTTCTTT.

V gene TRBV29-1 combines with J gene TRBJ2-1, with 7 bases aligning to TRBD2. Germline CDR1 is SQVTM and CDR2 is ANQGSEA. The CDR3 totals 10 residues. The V gene end was trimmed by 7 bases and the J gene end by 13 bases; junction bases not matched to a gene: 7. The CDR3 region is CSGHRGVQFF. The DNA of the CDR3 is TGCAGCGGGCACCGGGGGGTTCAGTTCTTC.